This T cell receptor (beta chain) was documented in a study of T cells in Graves' hyperthyroidism and ophthalmopathy. The table lists this clonotype with many counts. V shed 4 bases and J shed 0 bases, with 17 bases lying between them. CDR1 KGHDR and CDR2 SFDVKD come from the germline V gene. The CDR3 loop spans 17 amino acids. Researchers amplified the TCR beta CDR3 regions from RNA transcripts. HTBI primers were used for first-round RT-PCR of the TCR CDR3. Via MiXCR, TCRdb re-called the multiplex PCR reads, giving one row per CDR3 protein. Of more than 500,000 distinct CDR3 sequences in the sample, about 15% are singletons; the top ten hold 4% to 5.5%.

V usage is TRBV24-1 and J usage is TRBJ2-5; no reliable D call. The sample taken for sequencing was blood. The clonotype comes from a woman aged 40-49 years with Graves' ophthalmopathy. CDR3 sequence: CATSDARAGEYQETQYF. In DNA, the CDR3 is TGTGCCACCAGTGACGCCCGGGCAGGCGAGTACCAAGAGACCCAGTACTTC.